This TCR beta chain was profiled in a study of T cell changes during pregnancy in multiple sclerosis. The assay was immunoSEQ multiplex PCR, and TCRdb's table has in-frame clones only and misses some. In the table there are about 70,000 clones, around 94% of which are singletons. The CDR3 is made up of 17 amino acids. Trimming left V 0 bases short and J 0 bases short, with 9 bases between. Germline V gene lookup returns CDR1 SGHVS and CDR2 FNYEAQ. This chain links TRBV7-6 with TRBJ1-6; D is uncertain. This clonotype originated in a female donor in good health, enrolled as a control in a pregnancy study. Specimen: CD8+ T cells from peripheral blood mononuclear cells, collected in the third trimester of pregnancy. The CDR3 here is CASSLARESSYNSPLHF. The CDR3 nucleotides read TGTGCCAGCAGCTTAGCCCGGGAAAGCTCCTATAATTCACCCCTCCACTTT.